The 27 T cell receptor beta chains given below trace back to one sample, sequenced in a study of blood T cell repertoires in COVID-19. Here immunoSEQ multiplex PCR was the method, and the copy in TCRdb shows in-frame clones only, minus some. The top ten clones hold about 5.6% of a sample with roughly 11,000 clones, approximately 89% of them seen once. Sequenced: peripheral blood. The receptors were sampled from a human donor in a cohort sampled during active COVID-19.

The J gene is TRBJ2-5, the V gene TRBV5-1; 7 bases fit TRBD1. Germline V gene data show CDR1 as SGHRS and CDR2 as YFSETQ. The length of the CDR3 is 15 residues. V dropped 0 bases and J dropped 2; count of bases not matched to a gene: 4. As DNA, the CDR3 is TGCGCCAGCAGCTTGGGACAGGGTGGACAAGAGACCCAGTACTTC. This translates into CASSLGQGGQETQYF.

This chain uses TRBV5-4 with TRBJ2-5, with 9 bases that match TRBD1. The CDR3 extends over 15 amino acids. With V trimmed by 4 bases and J by 2 bases, 6 bases remained unmatched. The germline gives CDR1 SGHNT, CDR2 YYREEE (reference sequence). CDR3 sequence reads: CASSTGQGRQETQYF. The CDR3 coding sequence is TGTGCCAGCAGCACTGGACAGGGGCGACAAGAGACCCAGTACTTC. The full variable domain, its missing parts supplied by reference TRBV5-4 and TRBJ2-5, is ETGVTQSPTHLIKTRGQQVTLRCSSQSGHNTVSWYQQALGQGPQFIFQYYREEENGRGNFPPRFSGLQFPNYSSELNVNALELDDSALYLCASSTGQGRQETQYFGPGTRLLVL.

This clone occurred a few times. The chain employs TRBV3-1 (or the pseudogene TRBV3-2) and TRBJ1-1; D might be TRBD1 (5 bases). Germline V CDR1 and CDR2: LGHDT, YNNKEL (reference sequence). The V and J ends lost 4 bases and 3 bases respectively, with 9 bases between them. The CDR3 has 13 residues. The CDR3 DNA reads TGTGCCAGCAGCCCGCAGGGATACACTGAAGCTTTCTTT. Amino acid sequence: CASSPQGYTEAFF.

DNA of the CDR3: TGTGCCAGCAGTCCTGGGACAGGGAAGAACACTGAAGCTTTCTTT. Amino acids: CASSPGTGKNTEAFF. J is TRBJ1-1 and V is TRBV28, with 9 nucleotides matching TRBD1. J lost 1 base, V lost 5 bases, and 5 bases had no gene match. The germline CDR1 and CDR2 sequences are MDHEN and SYDVKM. The CDR3 has 15 amino acids.

This clone occurred once. This rearrangement joins TRBV10-3 to TRBJ2-1, with a possible D match to TRBD1 (6 bases). The CDR3 totals 12 residues. V lost 8 bases to trimming and J lost 5 bases, with 10 bases between them. CDR1 is ENHRY and CDR2 is SYGVKD in the germline V gene. The CDR3 region has the DNA TGTGCCATCGAGGGGGAGAACAATGAGCAGTTCTTC. Translation: CAIEGENNEQFF.

The genes are TRBV3-1 (or the pseudogene TRBV3-2) and TRBJ1-1, with TRBD1 matching over 7 bases. From germline, CDR1 is LGHDT and CDR2 YNNKEL (reference sequence). This CDR3 is built from 15 residues. V lost 1 base and J lost 5; bases outside the gene matches: 7. CDR3 amino acids: CASSQGFARGTEAFF. CDR3 nucleotides: TGTGCCAGCAGCCAAGGTTTTGCCAGGGGGACTGAAGCTTTCTTT.

V usage is TRBV27 and J usage is TRBJ2-2; possibly TRBD2 for D (6 bases). Trimming took 0 bases from V and 2 from J, leaving 13 bases between them. The length of the CDR3 is 17 residues. Germline loops: CDR1 MNHEY, CDR2 SMNVEV (reference sequence). The CDR3 sequence is CASSLSPTGGNTGELFF. The DNA of the CDR3 is TGTGCCAGCAGTTTATCCCCTACCGGGGGAAACACCGGGGAGCTGTTTTTT.

The chain has TRBV5-1 and TRBJ2-2; TRBD1 might be the D (5 bases). Trimming removed 0 bases from V and 1 base from J, with 10 bases in between. In germline, CDR1 is SGHRS, CDR2 YFSETQ. The CDR3 totals 16 residues. CDR3 sequence reads: CASSLGPRVNTGELFF. The CDR3, as DNA: TGCGCCAGCAGCTTGGGGCCCAGGGTGAACACCGGGGAGCTGTTTTTT.

J is TRBJ2-7 and V is TRBV10-3; TRBD2 matches 9 bases. The ends lost 7 bases at V and 0 bases at J; junction bases unmatched: 4. Germline CDR1 ENHRY, CDR2 SYGVKD. This CDR3 spans 14 amino acids. This chain's CDR3 is CAITPGLASYEQYF. The CDR3 bases are TGTGCCATCACCCCGGGACTAGCCTCCTACGAGCAGTACTTC.

The CDR3 is CASSAGQGPDTQYF. The CDR3 bases are TGTGCCAGCAGCGCCGGACAGGGCCCAGATACGCAGTATTTT. The rearrangement joins TRBV9 to TRBJ2-3, with 8 positions matching TRBD1. The germline gives CDR1 SGDLS, CDR2 YYNGEE. After removal of 3 bases from V and 4 bases from J, the junction contained 4 bases not matched to a gene. CDR3 length: 14 residues.

This clone has just a few counts. The chain employs TRBV7-9 and TRBJ2-7; 10 positions agree with TRBD2. There are 16 residues in the CDR3. The V gene end was trimmed by 5 bases and the J gene end by 7 bases; junction bases not matched to a gene: 14. Per the germline V gene, CDR1 is SEHNR and CDR2 is FQNEAQ (reference sequence). CDR3 sequence reads: CASSTGLAVLLGEQYF. For the CDR3, the DNA is TGTGCCAGCAGCACAGGACTAGCGGTTCTCCTGGGGGAGCAGTACTTC.

J is TRBJ2-7 and V is TRBV3-1 (or the pseudogene TRBV3-2); weak D call: TRBD1 (6 bases). V dropped 11 bases and J dropped 2 bases, with 16 bases sitting between them. The CDR3 is made up of 13 amino acids. Germline V lookup: CDR1 LGHDT, CDR2 YNNKEL (reference sequence). This chain's CDR3 is CAYQRDKTYEQYF. CDR3 DNA: TGTGCCTACCAGAGGGACAAGACCTACGAGCAGTACTTC.

The gene calls are TRBV9 and TRBJ2-7; TRBD2 is a possible D gene (5 bases). V was shortened by 1 base and J by 4 bases, with 12 bases between the two germline ends. This CDR3 contains 14 residues. Per germline, CDR1 SGDLS and CDR2 YYNGEE. This CDR3 is CASSVNWRSYEQYF. The CDR3 DNA reads as TGTGCCAGCAGCGTAAACTGGAGGTCGTACGAGCAGTACTTC.

CDR3 residues: CASSDPTGAGYGYTF. The DNA for the CDR3 is TGTGCCAGCAGTGATCCCACAGGGGCCGGCTATGGCTACACCTTC. V and J are TRBV2 and TRBJ1-2; TRBD1 agrees at 7 bases. Germline CDR1 SNHLY, CDR2 FYNNEI. J lost 4 bases, V lost 3 bases, and 8 bases had no gene match. CDR3 length: 15 amino acids. The variable domain in full, completed from reference TRBV2 and TRBJ1-2, reads EPEVTQTPSHQVTQMGQEVILRCVPISNHLYFYWYRQILGQKVEFLVSFYNNEISEKSEIFDDQFSVERPDGSNFTLKIRSTKLEDSAMYFCASSDPTGAGYGYTFGSGTRLTVV.

The chain is built from TRBV9 and TRBJ1-6; possible D gene TRBD1, 6 bases. The CDR3 consists of 16 residues. Trimming took 3 bases from V and 10 from J, leaving 20 bases between them. CDR1 and CDR2 (germline): SGDLS, YYNGEE. CDR3 residues: CASSDGGGGPNSPLHF. CDR3 coding DNA: TGTGCCAGCAGCGATGGAGGGGGGGGCCCCAACTCACCCCTCCACTTT. The full variable domain, in which reference TRBV9 and TRBJ1-6 provide the parts outside the CDR3, is DSGVTQTPKHLITATGQRVTLRCSPRSGDLSVYWYQQSLDQGLQFLIQYYNGEERAKGNILERFSAQQFPDLHSELNLSSLELGDSALYFCASSDGGGGPNSPLHFGNGTRLTVT.

The chain is built from TRBV7-2 and TRBJ1-5, with 7 bases aligning to TRBD1. Germline trimming cut 5 bases from V and 5 bases from J; bases unmatched to any gene: 9. This CDR3 contains 15 residues. CDR1 SGHTA and CDR2 FQGNSA come from the germline V gene. Here the CDR3 reads CASSPQDREYQPQHF. The CDR3 DNA reads as TGTGCCAGCAGCCCCCAAGACAGGGAATATCAGCCCCAGCATTTT.

The chain carries TRBV10-1 and TRBJ2-3, with 10 bases identical to TRBD1. The CDR3 totals 16 residues. V lost 6 bases, J lost 0 bases, and 6 bases stayed unmatched. Germline CDR1 and CDR2: WNHNN and SYGVQD (reference sequence). The CDR3 bases are TGCGCCAGCAGGGGGCGGGACAGGGGAAGCACAGATACGCAGTATTTT. This gives the protein CASRGRDRGSTDTQYF.

The rearrangement uses TRBV27 and TRBJ2-2; TRBD2 agrees at 14 bases. The CDR3 length is 17 residues. Germline trimming cut 5 bases from V and 0 bases from J; bases unmatched to any gene: 2. Germline V gene sequence: CDR1 MNHEY, CDR2 SMNVEV (reference sequence). CDR3 residues: CASSPGLAGANTGELFF. The CDR3 DNA sequence: TGTGCCAGCAGTCCGGGACTAGCGGGGGCGAACACCGGGGAGCTGTTTTTT.

The chain combines TRBV28 with TRBJ2-1, with 8 bases aligning to TRBD2. The V gene's germline CDR1 is MDHEN and CDR2 SYDVKM. V shed 3 bases and J 11 bases; nucleotides not matched to a gene: 3. The CDR3 covers 12 residues. CDR3 region: CASSFSSGKQFF. In DNA, the CDR3 is TGTGCCAGCAGTTTCAGTAGCGGGAAGCAGTTCTTC.

The chain carries TRBV2 and TRBJ1-6; tentatively, D is TRBD1 (5 bases). This CDR3 has 15 residues. Trimming took 4 bases from V and 4 from J, leaving 11 bases between them. Germline lookup yields CDR1 SNHLY and CDR2 FYNNEI. The DNA of the CDR3 is TGTGCCAGCAGTGTAGAGACAGTATATAATTCACCCCTCCACTTT. This gives the protein CASSVETVYNSPLHF.

The chain couples TRBV9 to TRBJ1-4, with D possibly TRBD1 on 5 matching bases. The V gene lost 0 bases and the J gene lost 0 bases, with 12 bases spanning the gap. The CDR3 length is 17 residues. Germline V lookup: CDR1 SGDLS, CDR2 YYNGEE. The CDR3 is CASSVGVGGATNEKLFF. In DNA form, the CDR3 reads TGTGCCAGCAGCGTAGGTGTTGGGGGGGCAACTAATGAAAAACTGTTTTTT.

The genes are TRBV5-1 and TRBJ1-6; 7 bases are a match to TRBD1. J lost 7 bases, V lost 4 bases, and 5 bases had no gene match. CDR1 and CDR2 (germline): SGHRS, YFSETQ. The CDR3 sequence is 14 residues long. In nucleotides, the CDR3 is TGCGCCAGCAGCCTGGACAGGACCAATTCACCCCTCCACTTT. It translates to CASSLDRTNSPLHF.

This chain uses TRBV30 with TRBJ2-7; TRBD2 aligns across 9 bases. CDR1 is GTSNPN and CDR2 is SVGIG in the germline V gene (reference sequence). CDR3 size: 15 residues. The ends lost 3 bases at V and 7 bases at J; junction bases unmatched: 13. The CDR3 coding sequence is TGTGCCTGGAGCCGAAAGGCTAGCGGGAAGGGGGAGCAGTACTTC. Its translation: CAWSRKASGKGEQYF.

This sequence joins TRBV5-4 and TRBJ2-6, with TRBD2 matching 12 bases. CDR3 length equals 19 residues. Trimming removed 0 bases from V and 2 bases from J; junction bases left unmatched: 6. Germline V gives CDR1 SGHNT, CDR2 YYREEE (reference sequence). CDR3: CASSLGGASGRAGANVLTF. CDR3 nucleotide sequence: TGTGCCAGCAGCTTGGGTGGGGCTAGCGGGAGGGCTGGGGCCAACGTCCTGACTTTC.

This rearrangement joins TRBV27 to TRBJ1-5, with 7 bases identical to TRBD1. CDR3 length: 13 amino acids. CDR1 is MNHEY, CDR2 SMNVEV, per germline (reference sequence). The V gene end was trimmed by 8 bases and the J gene end by 4 bases; junction bases not matched to a gene: 5. Here the CDR3 DNA reads TGTGCCAGCCTTACAGGGGTAAATCAGCCCCAGCATTTT. It is translated as CASLTGVNQPQHF.

The V gene is TRBV5-1, the J gene TRBJ2-7, with TRBD1 identical over 12 bases. Germline CDR1 is SGHRS and CDR2 is YFSETQ. The CDR3 has 17 amino acids. V lost 1 base, J lost 4 bases, and 9 bases stayed unmatched. CDR3 in DNA: TGCGCCAGCAGCTTGAATGCCGGGACAGGGGGCCCTTACGAGCAGTACTTC. Translated: CASSLNAGTGGPYEQYF.

V gene TRBV2 combines with J gene TRBJ1-2; TRBD1 matches at 10 bases. The CDR3 runs to 15 residues. Germline lookup yields CDR1 SNHLY and CDR2 FYNNEI. Unmatched junction bases numbered 6, after V lost 6 bases and J lost 2 bases. The CDR3 protein is CASRNPGQGNYGYTF. CDR3 bases: TGTGCCAGCAGAAATCCGGGACAGGGGAACTATGGCTACACCTTC.